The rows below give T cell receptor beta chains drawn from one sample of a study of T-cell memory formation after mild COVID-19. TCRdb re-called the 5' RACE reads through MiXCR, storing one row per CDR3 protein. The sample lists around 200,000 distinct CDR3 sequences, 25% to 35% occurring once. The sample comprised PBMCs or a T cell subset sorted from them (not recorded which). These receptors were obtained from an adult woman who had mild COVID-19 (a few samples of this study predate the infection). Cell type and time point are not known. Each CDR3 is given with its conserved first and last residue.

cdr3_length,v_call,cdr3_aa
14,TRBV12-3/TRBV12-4,CASSYGTGGKKAFF
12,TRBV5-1,CASSTDRTGYTF
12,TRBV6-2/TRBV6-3,CASRPDGYGYTF
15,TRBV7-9,CASSSPRQRSYEQYF
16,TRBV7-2,CASSVKTSGLGNEQFF
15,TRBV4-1,CASSQEPRDDQPQHF
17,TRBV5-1,CASSSTQGGGSYNEQFF
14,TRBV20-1,CSARVAGDYNEQFF
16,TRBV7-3,CASSLIRAGGSGEQFF
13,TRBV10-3,CAISFRGQETQYF
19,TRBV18,CASSPSAHSGRSNTGELFF
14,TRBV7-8,CASSPPGPGNTIYF
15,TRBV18,CASSPKHGTNTEAFF
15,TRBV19,CASSPRQGAFDEQYF
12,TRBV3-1,CASSLMGHEQYF
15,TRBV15,CATSRGGGTEETQYF
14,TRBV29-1,CSVKQGDPWYGYTF
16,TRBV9,CASSPLRGRNTDTQYF
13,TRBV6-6,CASSPGGYTEAFF
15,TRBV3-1,CASSRDSVSGKTQYF
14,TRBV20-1,CSAARQESNQPQHF
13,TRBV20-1,CSAGDRGNAEAFF
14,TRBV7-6,CASSAFDEYPEQFF
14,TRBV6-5,CASRLTGVNQPQHF
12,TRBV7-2,CATVAGWYEQFF
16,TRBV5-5,CASSLGQGVGAGELFF
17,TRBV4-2,CASSQGTGTTAGETQYF
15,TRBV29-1,CSVEDHRGEVYEQYF
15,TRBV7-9,CASSLGQVPADEQFF
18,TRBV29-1,CSESPTSGRGSGANVLTF
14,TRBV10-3,CAISGTSGSETQYF
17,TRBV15,CATSGPRDMSSYNEQFF
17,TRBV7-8,CASSLEAGQQLTDTQYF
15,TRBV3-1,CASSQVGTIENIQYF
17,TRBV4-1,CASSQEFFRGPNYGYTF
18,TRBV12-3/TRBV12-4,CASSFRDRGPFENYGYTF
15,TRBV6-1,CASSNNRGFPYEQYF
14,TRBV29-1,CSAPTSGTTDTQYF
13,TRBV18,CASSPTVRGEQFF
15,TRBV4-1,CASSRWSDGANVLTF
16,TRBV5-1,CASSLVGTGNEETQYF
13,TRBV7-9,CASSLYPRNEQFF
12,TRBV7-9,CASSPPGYEQFF
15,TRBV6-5,CASSYSPNREETQYF
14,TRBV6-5,CASSSGLNADTQYF
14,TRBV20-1,CSARDTTNTDTQYF
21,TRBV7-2,CASSRLPGLRPTSFSYNEQFF
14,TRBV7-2,CASSSKALGETQYF